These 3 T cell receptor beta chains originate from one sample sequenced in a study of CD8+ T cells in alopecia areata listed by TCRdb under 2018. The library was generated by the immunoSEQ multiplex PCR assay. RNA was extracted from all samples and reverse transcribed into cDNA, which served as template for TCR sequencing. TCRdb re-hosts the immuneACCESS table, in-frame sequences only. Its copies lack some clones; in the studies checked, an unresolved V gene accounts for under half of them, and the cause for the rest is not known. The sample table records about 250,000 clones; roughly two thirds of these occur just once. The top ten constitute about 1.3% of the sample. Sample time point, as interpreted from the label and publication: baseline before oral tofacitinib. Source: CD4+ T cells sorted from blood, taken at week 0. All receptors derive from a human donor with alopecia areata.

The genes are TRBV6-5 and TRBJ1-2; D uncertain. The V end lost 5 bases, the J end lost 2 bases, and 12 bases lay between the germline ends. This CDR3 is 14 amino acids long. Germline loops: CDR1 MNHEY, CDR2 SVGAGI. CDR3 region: CASSVHSTNYGYTF. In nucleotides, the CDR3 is TGTGCCAGCAGTGTCCACAGCACCAACTATGGCTACACCTTC.

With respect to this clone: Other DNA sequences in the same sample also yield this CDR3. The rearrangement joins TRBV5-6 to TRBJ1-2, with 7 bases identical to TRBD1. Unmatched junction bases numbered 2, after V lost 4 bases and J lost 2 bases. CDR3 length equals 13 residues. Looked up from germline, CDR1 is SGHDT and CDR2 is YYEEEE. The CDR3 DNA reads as TGTGCCAGCAGCCTGGGACAGAACTATGGCTACACCTTC. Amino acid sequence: CASSLGQNYGYTF.

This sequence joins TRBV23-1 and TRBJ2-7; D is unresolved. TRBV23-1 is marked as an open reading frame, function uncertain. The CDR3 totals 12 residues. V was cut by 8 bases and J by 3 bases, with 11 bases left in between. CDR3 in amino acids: CASPQVSYEQYF. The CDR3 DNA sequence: TGCGCCAGCCCCCAAGTGAGCTACGAGCAGTACTTC.